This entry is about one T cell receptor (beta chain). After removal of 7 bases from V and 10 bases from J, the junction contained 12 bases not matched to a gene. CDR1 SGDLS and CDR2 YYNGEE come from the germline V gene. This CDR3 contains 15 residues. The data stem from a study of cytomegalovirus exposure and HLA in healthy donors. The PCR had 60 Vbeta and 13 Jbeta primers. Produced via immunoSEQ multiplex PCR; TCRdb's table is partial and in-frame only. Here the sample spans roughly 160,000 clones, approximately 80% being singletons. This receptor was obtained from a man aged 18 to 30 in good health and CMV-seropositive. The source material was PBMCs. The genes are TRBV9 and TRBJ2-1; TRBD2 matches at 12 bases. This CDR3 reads CASGLRTSGVQEQFF. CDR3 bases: TGTGCCAGCGGACTAAGGACTAGCGGGGTACAGGAGCAGTTCTTC.